This T cell receptor (beta chain) was documented in a study of glioma-infiltrating T cells. General study points: Tissue and blood shared very few CDR3 sequences. Non-neoplastic patients had below-expected tissue-blood divergence, while all gliomas exceeded expectation.

CDR1 SGHNT and CDR2 YYREEE come from the germline V gene (reference sequence). This CDR3 comprises 16 residues. The V and J ends lost 3 bases and 7 bases respectively, with 20 bases between them. Amplification of TCR alpha and beta CDR3 regions from RNA used iRepertoire nested multiplex PCR. For one-step reverse transcription and amplification, about 90-400 ng of tissue mRNA or PBMC total RNA was used. TCRdb reprocessed the multiplex PCR reads with MiXCR, giving one entry per CDR3 protein. The data show about 180,000 distinct CDR3 sequences, around 40% seen once. This clonotype was seen more than once but under ten times. The target antigen is unknown.

The sample taken for sequencing was glioma tissue, nonneoplastic brain tissue, or PBMCs (not recorded which). This rearrangement joins TRBV5-4 to TRBJ2-1, with D perhaps matching TRBD1 (6 bases). This receptor was taken from a human donor with low-grade glioma or glioblastoma, undergoing nonglioma brain surgery, or in good health (not recorded which). The CDR3 DNA reads as TGTGCCAGCAGCTCGTACAGGGAACCTCCGGGGAATGAGCAGTTCTTC. Translation gives CASSSYREPPGNEQFF.